What follows is one T cell receptor beta chain and its context. The target of this receptor is not known. No much larger clone exists at a distance of one base, and base qualities are not known. The source of the sample is a study of blood T cell repertoires in COVID-19 (dated by TCRdb to 2020 to 2022). With regard to the full study: Samples from collaborators originated in the United States, Italy and Spain and spanned both the acute and convalescent phases of COVID-19. A freely available public database, intended as a resource for researchers studying the immune response to SARS-CoV-2, is where the repertoires were released. Nearly every sample came with metadata listing a de-identified subject ID, COVID-19 status, age in years and sex. The prospective study material was composed of cDNA or gDNA derived from T cells, B-cell-depleted T cells, or PBMCs. Where available, HLA class I and class II types were taken from metadata supplied by the sample provider and were not determined by assay-based typing. Samples were obtained from the ongoing ImmuneRACE study (first 160 participants) and from over 1,000 subjects provided by 6 global collaborators. Deeply sampled blood TCRbeta repertoires from subjects exposed to, actively infected with, or recovered from COVID-19 were included in the dataset. The investigation overall reported the following: The quantity of clinical and demographic metadata differed by source and by participant and was supplied without curation.

TCRbeta CDR3 regions were amplified from genomic DNA using the immunoSEQ Assay, a bias-controlled multiplex PCR. In the authors' own workflow: Nucleated cell counts per sample were estimated from amplification of reference gene primers within the assay. To quantify the absolute abundance of each unique TCRbeta CDR3 rearrangement, sequence reads were collapsed and filtered. For each sample, productive Simpson clonality was calculated as the square root of Simpson's diversity index across productive rearrangements. TCRdb re-hosts the immuneACCESS table, in-frame sequences only. Its copies lack some clones; in the studies checked, an unresolved V gene accounts for under half of them, and the cause for the rest is not known. For V, J and clone size, that table is used; D and trimming come from the DNA. Recorded for this sample are approximately 290,000 clones; about 89% of them occurred a single time. The ten largest clones add up to around 0.84% of the sample.

V is cut by 0 bases and J by 4 bases, and the space between the germline ends is 18 bases. CDR1 is given as MNHNS and CDR2 as SASEGT, both from the germline V gene. From the cysteine up to the phenylalanine, the CDR3 has a length of 17 residues. The entry retains the CDR3 DNA only, 51 bases that are in frame from base 1. The collaborating institutions used their own protocols to collect whole blood in K2EDTA tubes. Collaborator samples were shipped for TCRbeta analysis as frozen whole blood, isolated PBMCs, or DNA extracted from either sample type. The receptor's source is a man between 25 and 39 years old with acute or convalescent COVID-19. The sequencing input was peripheral blood. The sequence is built from TRBV6-1 and TRBJ1-2; a weak D assignment points to TRBD1 (6 bases agree). The CDR3 in this case is CASSEAQTIAGAYGYTF. The sequenced DNA is TGTGCCAGCAGTGAAGCGCAGACGATAGCAGGGGCCTATGGCTACACCTTC.